Below, 3 T cell receptor beta chains from the same sample are listed, as sequenced in a study of CD8+CD57+ T cells in acquired aplastic anemia. Before being chosen for sequencing, patients had shown CD8+CD57+ cell expansion by flow cytometry. Investigators profiled TCR beta VDJ and CDR3 from genomic DNA template. TCRdb processed the reads anew with MiXCR; each CDR3 protein has one entry. The profile shows about 40,000 distinct CDR3 sequences, less than 65% of them singletons. Material: sorted CD4+, CD8+, or CD8+CD57+ T cells (not recorded which) from PBMCs. These receptors were obtained from a human donor with aplastic anemia.

This chain's CDR3 is CASSPGAGITEAFF. The DNA of the CDR3 is TGTGCCAGTAGCCCAGGGGCAGGGATCACTGAAGCTTTCTTT. The chain combines TRBV19 with TRBJ1-1; TRBD1 might be the D (6 bases). Germline loops: CDR1 LNHDA, CDR2 SQIVND (reference sequence). V was shortened by 6 bases and J by 4 bases, with 15 bases between the two germline ends. The CDR3 spans 14 residues.

The rearrangement links TRBV7-6 to TRBJ2-1; weak D call: TRBD1 (5 bases). This CDR3 comprises 14 residues. In germline, CDR1 is SGHVS, CDR2 FNYEAQ. CDR3 region: CDRRPPIRDNEQFF. The CDR3, as DNA: TGTGACAGGCGACCGCCGATAAGAGACAATGAGCAGTTCTTC.

J is TRBJ2-3 and V is TRBV9, with TRBD1 identical over 7 bases. Germline V CDR1 and CDR2: SGDLS, YYNGEE. The V gene end was trimmed by 0 bases and the J gene end by 1 base; junction bases not matched to a gene: 2. The CDR3 loop spans 15 amino acids. The CDR3 loop reads CASSVDTGGTDTQYF. DNA of the CDR3: TGTGCCAGCAGCGTAGACACAGGGGGCACAGATACGCAGTATTTT.